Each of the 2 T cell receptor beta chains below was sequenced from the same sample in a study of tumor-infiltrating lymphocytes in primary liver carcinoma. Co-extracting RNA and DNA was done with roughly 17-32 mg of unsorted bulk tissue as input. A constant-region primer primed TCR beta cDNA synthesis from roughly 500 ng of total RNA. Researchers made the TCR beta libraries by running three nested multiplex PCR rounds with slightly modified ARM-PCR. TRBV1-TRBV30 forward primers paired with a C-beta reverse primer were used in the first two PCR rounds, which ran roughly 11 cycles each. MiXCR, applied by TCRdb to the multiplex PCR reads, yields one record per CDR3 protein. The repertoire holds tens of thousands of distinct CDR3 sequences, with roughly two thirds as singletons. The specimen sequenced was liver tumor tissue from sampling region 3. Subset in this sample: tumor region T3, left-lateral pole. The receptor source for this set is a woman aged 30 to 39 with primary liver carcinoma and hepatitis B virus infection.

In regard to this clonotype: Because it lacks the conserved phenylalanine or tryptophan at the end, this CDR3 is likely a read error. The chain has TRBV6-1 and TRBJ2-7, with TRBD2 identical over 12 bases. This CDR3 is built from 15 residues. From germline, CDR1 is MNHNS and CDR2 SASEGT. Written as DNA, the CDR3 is TGTACCAGCAGTGAAGAGACTAGCGGGAGTTGGGAACAGTACCTC. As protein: CTSSEETSGSWEQYL.

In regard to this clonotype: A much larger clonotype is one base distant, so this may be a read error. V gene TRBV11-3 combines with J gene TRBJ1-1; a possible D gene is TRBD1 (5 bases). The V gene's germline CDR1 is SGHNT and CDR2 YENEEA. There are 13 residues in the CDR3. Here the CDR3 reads CASTHGRVTVAFF. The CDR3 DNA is TGTGCCAGCACCCATGGCAGGGTTACTGTAGCTTTCTTT.